A selection of T cell receptor beta chains follows, all from one sample in a study of T cells in Graves' hyperthyroidism and ophthalmopathy. MiXCR, run by TCRdb on the multiplex PCR reads, gives a single entry per CDR3 protein. The sample lists a few hundred thousand distinct CDR3 sequences, roughly 20% occurring once. The specimen sequenced was blood. These receptors all come from a woman aged 40 to 50 with Graves' ophthalmopathy. CDR3s include the opening cysteine and the closing phenylalanine or tryptophan. D genes are given only for firm matches. Where a row states a size, it is once, few, many or the class of an expanded clone; other rows omit it.

D | size | J | V | DNA | CDR3
TRBD1 | many | TRBJ2-5 | TRBV20-1 | TGCAGTGCTAACCCGACAGGGCGACGGGAGACCCAGTACTTC | CSANPTGRRETQYF
TRBD1 | - | TRBJ1-5 | TRBV12-3/TRBV12-4 | TGTGCCAGCAGCGGGGGACAGGGCTCGGGGCAGCCCCAGCATTTT | CASSGGQGSGQPQHF
- | - | TRBJ1-6 | TRBV9 | TGTGCCAGCAGCGTAGATCCGGTTGATTCACCCCTCCACTTT | CASSVDPVDSPLHF
- | - | TRBJ2-2 | TRBV4-2 | TGTGCCAGCAGCAAATACCAGACAGGACCCCGCGAGGCAGCGAACACCGGGGAGCTGTTTTTT | CASSKYQTGPREAANTGELFF
- | many | TRBJ1-5 | TRBV28 | TGTGCCAGCACCCTATACAGGATAAGCAATCAGCCCCAGCATTTT | CASTLYRISNQPQHF
TRBD2 | many | TRBJ2-2 | TRBV4-1 | TGCGCCAGCAGCCAACCCGCTAGCGGGAGGAACACCGGGGAGCTGTTTTTT | CASSQPASGRNTGELFF
- | many | TRBJ2-2 | TRBV27 | TGTGCCAGCAGTTTAAGGGACACTACCGGGGAGCTGTTTTTT | CASSLRDTTGELFF
- | many | TRBJ2-5 | TRBV12-3/TRBV12-4 | TGTGCCAGCAGTCTTCGGGGATACGAAGAGACCCAGTACTTC | CASSLRGYEETQYF
- | few | TRBJ2-7 | TRBV6-2/TRBV6-3 | TGTGCCAGCAGGGCAGGGACCAAACCGTTCTACGAGCAGTACTTC | CASRAGTKPFYEQYF
TRBD2 | many | TRBJ2-2 | TRBV6-5 | TGTGCCAGCAGCCGTGGGACTAGCGGCCTCACCGGGGAGCTGTTTTTT | CASSRGTSGLTGELFF
- | - | TRBJ1-1 | TRBV7-8 | TGTGCCAGCAGCGCTCAAGAGAACACTGAAGCTTTCTTT | CASSAQENTEAFF
- | many | TRBJ2-7 | TRBV5-6 | TGTGCCAGCAGCTTGGGAAGGGGCGAGCAGTACTTC | CASSLGRGEQYF
- | many | TRBJ1-1 | TRBV28 | TGTGCCAGCAGCGAGGGATGGACTGAAGCTTTCTTT | CASSEGWTEAFF
- | many | TRBJ1-6 | TRBV2 | TGTGCCAGCAGCCTCCGACGGGGGGTTTTTTCACCCCTCCACTTT | CASSLRRGVFSPLHF
- | - | TRBJ2-7 | TRBV19 | TGTGCCAGTAGTATAAGGTCAGATGCCGGCGAGCAGTACTTC | CASSIRSDAGEQYF
- | many | TRBJ2-5 | TRBV20-1 | TGCAGTGCTAGAGTGACCCCCGGTGAGACCCAGTACTTC | CSARVTPGETQYF
- | once | TRBJ2-7 | TRBV6-1 | TGTGCCAGCACCGATGGGGGAGAGAAGCTCTACGATCAGTACTTC | CASTDGGEKLYDQYF
TRBD1 | many | TRBJ1-1 | TRBV7-8 | TGTGCCAGCAGCACCGAGACAGGGATGGGCACTGAAGCTTTCTTT | CASSTETGMGTEAFF
TRBD2 | few | TRBJ2-7 | TRBV7-8 | TGTGCCAGCAGCTTAGTGGTCGGGAGGGGAGGGGAGCAGTACTTC | CASSLVVGRGGEQYF
TRBD2 | many | TRBJ2-5 | TRBV4-1 | TGCGCCAGCAGTCTAGCGGGGCAACAAGAGACCCAGTACTTC | CASSLAGQQETQYF